Presented here are 24 T cell receptor beta chains from one specimen sequenced in a study of T cells in Graves' hyperthyroidism and ophthalmopathy. Researchers amplified the TCR beta CDR3 regions from RNA transcripts. TCR CDR3 underwent first-round RT-PCR with the HTBI primer set. A single record per CDR3 protein comes from TCRdb applying MiXCR to the multiplex PCR reads. The sample contains around 600,000 distinct CDR3 sequences, less than 45% of which appear only once. Specimen: peripheral blood or thyroid tissue (not recorded which). These receptors were collected from an adult man with Graves' disease, either hyperthyroidism or ophthalmopathy (not recorded which).

This clonotype was recorded a few times. The CDR3: CASSGGLAGAYEQYF. The CDR3 nucleotides read TGCGCCAGCAGCGGCGGACTAGCGGGAGCCTACGAGCAGTACTTC. This chain uses TRBV5-1 with TRBJ2-7; 13 bases fit TRBD2. The CDR3 runs to 15 residues. Losses at the gene ends were 4 bases for V and 2 bases for J; bases not matched to a gene: 3. Per the germline V gene, CDR1 is SGHRS and CDR2 is YFSETQ. Supplemented by reference TRBV5-1 and TRBJ2-7, the full variable domain reads KAGVTQTPRYLIKTRGQQVTLSCSPISGHRSVSWYQQTPGQGLQFLFEYFSETQRNKGNFPGRFSGRQFSNSRSEMNVSTLELGDSALYLCASSGGLAGAYEQYFGPGTRLTVT.

This clonotype has a handful of counts. The gene calls are TRBV29-1 and TRBJ2-5; D is possibly TRBD1 or TRBD2 (7 bases each). This CDR3 contains 15 residues. Germline V CDR1 and CDR2: SQVTM, ANQGSEA. Trimming stripped 4 bases from V and 2 bases from J, with 17 bases between. The DNA for the CDR3 is TGCAGCGTTGGGACTAGGGGGGACAGACAAGAGACCCAGTACTTC. Amino acids: CSVGTRGDRQETQYF.

Written as DNA, the CDR3 is TGTGCCATCAGTGACAGACAGGGGATCAACTATGGCTACACCTTC. It yields the protein CAISDRQGINYGYTF. The chain uses TRBV10-3 and TRBJ1-2; 8 bases align to TRBD1. V trimming: 3 bases; J trimming: 2 bases; junction bases outside the gene matches: 5. Germline V lookup: CDR1 ENHRY, CDR2 SYGVKD. The CDR3 consists of 15 residues.

This rearrangement joins TRBV7-9 to TRBJ1-2; unclear D gene. Germline CDR1 and CDR2: SEHNR and FQNEAQ (reference sequence). V was clipped by 5 bases and J by 8 bases, with 21 bases between them. The CDR3 runs 15 residues. Here the CDR3 DNA reads TGTGCCAGCAGCCCGACATGGGAATGGGCTATCGGCTACACCTTC. Translation gives CASSPTWEWAIGYTF.

This clonotype has a handful of counts. The CDR3 DNA reads TGTGCCAGCAGTGAAATACTAGCGAGCGCGAACACCGGGGAGCTGTTTTTT. Its translation is CASSEILASANTGELFF. The gene calls are TRBV6-5 and TRBJ2-2; 7 nucleotides line up with TRBD2. This CDR3 is built from 17 residues. Germline CDR1 MNHEY, CDR2 SVGAGI. Trimming removed 5 bases from V and 0 bases from J; junction bases left unmatched: 9.

The chain uses TRBV2 and TRBJ2-7, with D possibly being TRBD1 (6 bases). In germline, CDR1 is SNHLY, CDR2 FYNNEI. The CDR3 covers 15 residues. The V and J ends lost 6 bases and 5 bases respectively, with 20 bases between them. The CDR3 protein is CASSSPRQGSHEQYF. The CDR3 nucleotides are TGTGCCAGCAGCTCGCCGCGCCAGGGGTCCCACGAGCAGTACTTC.

The chain has TRBV10-3 and TRBJ2-7; unclear D gene. Deletions cut 6 bases from V and 6 bases from J, with 18 bases between. Germline lookup yields CDR1 ENHRY and CDR2 SYGVKD. The CDR3 contains 14 residues. CDR3: CAIREPPPSAEQYF. In nucleotides, the CDR3 is TGTGCCATCAGGGAGCCTCCCCCATCCGCCGAGCAGTACTTC.

This clonotype was observed a handful of times. The chain combines TRBV19 with TRBJ2-7; D might be TRBD2 (6 bases). V dropped 3 bases and J dropped 4 bases, with 7 bases sitting between them. The CDR3 runs 12 residues. CDR1 is LNHDA, CDR2 SQIVND, per germline (reference sequence). In DNA, the CDR3 is TGTGCCAGTAGTATGGCGGGGTACGAGCAGTACTTC. Translation: CASSMAGYEQYF.

This clonotype appeared many times. This chain connects TRBV7-8 to TRBJ2-2, with 9 nucleotides matching TRBD1. There are 16 residues in the CDR3. Germline CDR1 is SGHVS and CDR2 is FQNEAQ. V was clipped by 5 bases and J by 6 bases; unmatched bases: 10. The CDR3 bases are TGTGCCAGCAGCGCTCCGGGACAGGGTAGCGCCGGGGAGCTGTTTTTT. This gives the protein CASSAPGQGSAGELFF.

J is TRBJ1-1 and V is TRBV20-1, with D perhaps TRBD1 (6 bases). The CDR3 runs 15 residues. The V gene's germline CDR1 is DFQATT and CDR2 SNEGSKA (reference sequence). The V gene lost 4 bases and the J gene lost 5 bases, with 20 bases spanning the gap. CDR3 amino acids: CSATRGGADRTEAFF. The CDR3 region has the DNA TGCAGTGCTACCAGGGGCGGGGCAGATCGGACTGAAGCTTTCTTT.

In this sample, this clonotype turned up a few times. The gene calls are TRBV7-9 and TRBJ1-2; TRBD1 might be the D (6 bases). Trimming pared 3 bases from V and 2 bases from J, leaving 19 bases between. There are 17 residues in the CDR3. The germline CDR1 and CDR2 sequences are SEHNR and FQNEAQ (reference sequence). CDR3 nucleotides: TGTGCCAGCAGCTTCCGGGACACCTCGTCCCTGAACTATGGCTACACCTTC. Translation gives CASSFRDTSSLNYGYTF.

Comments on this clonotype: A read error may be the cause here, since a much bigger clone is one base away. V is TRBV7-4 and J is TRBJ1-5, with 9 bases lining up with TRBD1. V trimming: 3 bases; J trimming: 6 bases; junction bases outside the gene matches: 6. Germline CDR1 and CDR2: SGHVT and SQSDAQ. The CDR3 consists of 15 residues. CDR3 in amino acids: CASSFDTGGGQPQHF. CDR3 coding DNA: TGTGCCAGCAGCTTTGACACAGGGGGCGGTCAGCCCCAGCATTTT.

Ten or more counts support this clonotype. The V call is TRBV24-1, the J call TRBJ2-7; 7 bases agree with TRBD1. CDR3 length: 14 residues. Germline CDR1 and CDR2: KGHDR and SFDVKD. Germline trimming cut 5 bases from V and 3 bases from J; bases unmatched to any gene: 6. The DNA of the CDR3 is TGTGCCACCAGTGGGAACCAGGGGGTCTACGAGCAGTACTTC. Amino acids: CATSGNQGVYEQYF.

This clonotype was picked up many times. The V gene is TRBV29-1, the J gene TRBJ2-7, with D possibly being TRBD2 (5 bases). Between the trimmed V and J ends, which lost 6 bases and 3 bases, there was a span of 15 bases. Germline CDR1 is SQVTM and CDR2 is ANQGSEA. This CDR3 contains 13 residues. The CDR3 DNA is TGCAGCGTACTAAGGAGCGGCCACTACGAGCAGTACTTC. This codes for CSVLRSGHYEQYF.

The rearrangement uses TRBV20-1 and TRBJ2-7; possible D gene TRBD2, 6 bases. The CDR3 has 15 amino acids. In germline, CDR1 is DFQATT, CDR2 SNEGSKA (reference sequence). V was cut by 1 base and J by 2 bases, with 15 bases left in between. CDR3 DNA sequence: TGCAGTGCTAGAGTATCAGGCAGGAGGGCCTACGAGCAGTACTTC. Its translation is CSARVSGRRAYEQYF.

CDR3 in amino acids: CATSARGVDEQYF. DNA for the CDR3: TGTGCCACCAGTGCCAGGGGGGTGGACGAGCAGTACTTC. V is TRBV24-1 and J is TRBJ2-7; perhaps TRBD1 as D (7 bases). V was pared by 5 bases and J by 5 bases, with 12 bases between. Germline-derived CDR1 and CDR2 are KGHDR and SFDVKD. This CDR3 has 13 amino acids.

Remarks on this clonotype: Germline and junction disagree at one end, which may indicate a read error. This CDR3 is CTSSTSGSTSEAFF. The DNA for the CDR3 is TGTACCAGTAGTACCTCGGGTTCAACTAGTGAAGCTTTCTTT. The chain carries TRBV19 and TRBJ1-1, with no clear D. CDR3 length equals 14 residues. The germline gives CDR1 LNHDA, CDR2 SQIVND (reference sequence).

V usage is TRBV20-1 and J usage is TRBJ2-6, with 7 bases lining up with TRBD1. The length of the CDR3 is 16 residues. Germline V gene sequence: CDR1 DFQATT, CDR2 SNEGSKA (reference sequence). V gave up 5 bases and J gave up 0 bases; unmatched junction bases: 7. As DNA, the CDR3 is TGCAGTGCTCCCGGGACAGCCTTCTCTGGGGCCAACGTCCTGACTTTC. It is translated as CSAPGTAFSGANVLTF.

At least ten counts were recorded for this clonotype. The gene calls are TRBV10-3 and TRBJ1-2, with D possibly matching TRBD1 (5 bases). Trimming left V 3 bases short and J 0 bases short, with 14 bases between. The germline V gene has CDR1 ENHRY and CDR2 SYGVKD. CDR3 length: 16 amino acids. In nucleotides, the CDR3 is TGTGCCATCAGTGACTCCGACAGCCTAGCTAACTATGGCTACACCTTC. Translating it yields CAISDSDSLANYGYTF.

The chain combines TRBV20-1 with TRBJ2-7, with D tentatively TRBD1 (5 bases). Germline assignment: CDR1 DFQATT and CDR2 SNEGSKA (reference sequence). Trimming took off 6 bases at V and 2 bases at J, with 20 bases between the two ends. CDR3 length equals 15 residues. CDR3 protein: CSASRDFDSTYEQYF. The CDR3 bases are TGCAGTGCAAGCCGCGACTTCGACAGCACCTACGAGCAGTACTTC.

The CDR3 nucleotides are TGCAGCGTAGAGATGGGACCCTATGGCTACACCTTC. It yields the protein CSVEMGPYGYTF. The chain recombines TRBV29-1 with TRBJ1-2; possible D gene TRBD1, 5 bases. Trimming stripped 6 bases from V and 4 bases from J, with 12 bases between. Germline values: CDR1 SQVTM, CDR2 ANQGSEA. The CDR3 sequence is 12 residues long.

This clonotype was counted a few times. The chain carries TRBV19 and TRBJ1-2; D may be TRBD1 (5 bases). V was clipped by 3 bases and J by 4 bases, with 9 bases between them. Germline lookup yields CDR1 LNHDA and CDR2 SQIVND (reference sequence). The CDR3 has 13 amino acids. CDR3 in amino acids: CASSIRDVYGYTF. The CDR3 DNA reads as TGTGCCAGTAGTATCCGGGACGTCTATGGCTACACCTTC.

V gene TRBV7-8 combines with J gene TRBJ2-5; D not certain. The length of the CDR3 is 15 residues. Germline CDR1 is SGHVS and CDR2 is FQNEAQ. Trimming removed 5 bases at V and 0 bases at J, with 13 bases between. This CDR3 is CASSQSTFNQETQYF. CDR3 in DNA: TGTGCCAGCAGCCAAAGCACGTTTAACCAAGAGACCCAGTACTTC.

In this sample, this clonotype turned up a few times. The chain uses TRBV24-1 and TRBJ2-5; tentative D call: TRBD1 (5 bases). In germline, CDR1 is KGHDR, CDR2 SFDVKD. The V end was cut by 0 bases, the J end by 5 bases, with 18 bases between. This CDR3 is 17 amino acids long. This chain's CDR3 is CATSDLQEGPGRETQYF. The CDR3 nucleotides read TGTGCCACCAGTGATTTGCAAGAAGGGCCAGGGCGGGAGACCCAGTACTTC.